The clone carrying this TCR beta chain is judged medium-sized (0.01 to 0.1%). Its antigen is currently unknown. The source of the sample is a study of graft-versus-host responses after intestinal transplantation. The overall study: All of the recipients had induction that used anti-thymocyte globulin, then tacrolimus and steroids for approximately 3 years. Regarding the study as a whole: Among recipient marrow samples, GvH clones were found; some appeared first in ileum or blood. Peak levels of circulating GvH clones tracked with early post-transplant HvG declines. The study found high graft-versus-host to host-versus-graft clonal ratios in allografts of patients with graft-donor T cell macrochimerism.

Here immunoSEQ multiplex PCR was the method, and the copy in TCRdb shows in-frame clones only, minus some. The table shows 27,000 or so clones, with 82% occurring only once. Per the germline V gene, CDR1 is SGHRS and CDR2 is YFSETQ. The V end was cut by 2 bases, the J end by 0 bases, with 2 bases between. The CDR3 is 13 residues long. The material was unstimulated CD4+ T cells sorted from spleen or lymph node cells, obtained before intestinal transplant. The chain employs TRBV5-1 and TRBJ1-4; D unresolved. The sequence was collected from a human donor who received an intestinal transplant. The CDR3 reads CASSLPTNEKLFF. CDR3 bases: TGCGCCAGCAGCTTACCAACTAATGAAAAACTGTTTTTT. Supplemented by reference TRBV5-1 and TRBJ1-4, the full variable domain reads KAGVTQTPRYLIKTRGQQVTLSCSPISGHRSVSWYQQTPGQGLQFLFEYFSETQRNKGNFPGRFSGRQFSNSRSEMNVSTLELGDSALYLCASSLPTNEKLFFGSGTQLSVL.